This TCR beta chain was found in a study of cytomegalovirus exposure and HLA in healthy donors. Study-wide results and caveats: In vitro assays verified that a few CMV-associated chains recognized CMV antigens specifically. It has been reported that TCR beta sequences accurately predicted the HLA-A and HLA-B alleles of most subjects.

This clone was detected once. Its target is not known. This CDR3 has 16 residues. V was pared by 5 bases and J by 2 bases, with 17 bases between. CDR1 is SGHTA, CDR2 FQGTGA, per germline. Use of 60 Vbeta and 13 Jbeta primers characterized the PCR. Profiled with immunoSEQ multiplex PCR; TCRdb holds only in-frame clones, not every one. The sample contains around 150,000 clones, around 80% of which appear only once. Donors were nominally healthy when sampled, though unrecorded immune exposures were likely. The sequence derives from a man aged 18 to 35 in good health and CMV-seronegative. Sequenced: PBMCs. V usage is TRBV7-3 and J usage is TRBJ2-3, with D unresolved. The CDR3 protein is CASSPQSRHFTDTQYF. CDR3 DNA sequence: TGTGCCAGCAGCCCTCAGTCCAGGCACTTCACAGATACGCAGTATTTT.